This is a list of T cell receptor beta chains from one sample in a study of T cell changes during pregnancy in multiple sclerosis. Sequencing used immunoSEQ multiplex PCR; TCRdb keeps in-frame clones, though not all of them. This repertoire shows roughly 50,000 clones, 80% to 95% found once; its top ten account for roughly 0.4%. Here the sequenced sample was CD4+ T cells from peripheral blood mononuclear cells, taken after pregnancy. These receptor sequences come from a female donor with multiple sclerosis, enrolled in a pregnancy study. The CDR3 runs from the conserved cysteine through the conserved F or W. The D gene is left open where the match is weak. Only some rows state a clone size, as once, few, many or a class for expanded clones.

v_call: TRBV30; cdr3_length: 12; clone_size: .; d_call: TRBD1; j_call: TRBJ1-1; cdr3_nt: TGTGCCTGGAGTTACAGGGGAACTGAAGCTTTCTTT; cdr3_aa: CAWSYRGTEAFF
v_call: TRBV18; cdr3_length: 13; clone_size: .; d_call: .; j_call: TRBJ2-3; cdr3_nt: TGTGCCAGCTCAAGGGGATACACAGATACGCAGTATTTT; cdr3_aa: CASSRGYTDTQYF
v_call: TRBV9; cdr3_length: 15; clone_size: .; d_call: .; j_call: TRBJ1-1; cdr3_nt: TGTGCCAGCAGCGTAGGGGCCGTGGGGGGCACTGAAGCTTTCTTT; cdr3_aa: CASSVGAVGGTEAFF
v_call: TRBV2; cdr3_length: 16; clone_size: .; d_call: .; j_call: TRBJ2-4; cdr3_nt: TGTGCCAGCAGTGAAGCGCTAGGGGGAGGGAAAAACATTCAGTACTTC; cdr3_aa: CASSEALGGGKNIQYF
v_call: TRBV30; cdr3_length: 15; clone_size: .; d_call: .; j_call: TRBJ2-3; cdr3_nt: TGTGCCTGGAGTGTAGGGGCGAAGAGCACAGATACGCAGTATTTT; cdr3_aa: CAWSVGAKSTDTQYF
v_call: TRBV7-8; cdr3_length: 14; clone_size: .; d_call: TRBD2; j_call: TRBJ2-1; cdr3_nt: TGTGCCAGCAGCTTAACTAGCGGGTACAATGAGCAGTTCTTC; cdr3_aa: CASSLTSGYNEQFF
v_call: TRBV10-2; cdr3_length: 14; clone_size: .; d_call: .; j_call: TRBJ2-5; cdr3_nt: TGCGCCAGCGGGAAGAGCGGCTTGAGGGAGACCCAGTACTTC; cdr3_aa: CASGKSGLRETQYF
v_call: TRBV5-1; cdr3_length: 11; clone_size: .; d_call: TRBD1; j_call: TRBJ2-5; cdr3_nt: TGCGCCAGCAGAGGGGACAGAGGCCAGTACTTC; cdr3_aa: CASRGDRGQYF
v_call: TRBV11-2; cdr3_length: 19; clone_size: .; d_call: TRBD2; j_call: TRBJ2-7; cdr3_nt: TGTGCCAGCAGTCAAGAGGGGTGGGGAGGCGGGAGGCGCCAAGTCGAGCAGTACTTC; cdr3_aa: CASSQEGWGGGRRQVEQYF
v_call: TRBV5-6; cdr3_length: 13; clone_size: once; d_call: .; j_call: TRBJ1-1; cdr3_nt: TGTGCCAGCAGCTTCTCAGGGCCCACTGAAGCTTTCTTT; cdr3_aa: CASSFSGPTEAFF
v_call: TRBV6-4; cdr3_length: 17; clone_size: .; d_call: TRBD1; j_call: TRBJ1-5; cdr3_nt: TGTGCCAGCACCTTACCCGGACAGGGCTCCGGCAATCAGCCCCAGCATTTT; cdr3_aa: CASTLPGQGSGNQPQHF
v_call: TRBV5-1; cdr3_length: 16; clone_size: .; d_call: TRBD2; j_call: TRBJ2-3; cdr3_nt: TGCGCCAGCAGCTCAAGGACTAGCGGGGGGACAGATACGCAGTATTTT; cdr3_aa: CASSSRTSGGTDTQYF
v_call: TRBV13; cdr3_length: 14; clone_size: .; d_call: TRBD1; j_call: TRBJ1-5; cdr3_nt: TGTGCCAGCAGCACGGGACAGATAAATCAGCCCCAGCATTTT; cdr3_aa: CASSTGQINQPQHF
v_call: TRBV5-1; cdr3_length: 15; clone_size: .; d_call: TRBD1; j_call: TRBJ2-7; cdr3_nt: TGCGCCAGCAGCTCTTCTCAGGGACAGATCTACGAGCAGTACTTC; cdr3_aa: CASSSSQGQIYEQYF
v_call: TRBV19; cdr3_length: 15; clone_size: .; d_call: .; j_call: TRBJ1-1; cdr3_nt: TGTGCCAGTAGTATAGTTGCAGGAACGAACACTGAAGCTTTCTTT; cdr3_aa: CASSIVAGTNTEAFF
v_call: TRBV7-8; cdr3_length: 13; clone_size: .; d_call: .; j_call: TRBJ2-3; cdr3_nt: TGTGCCAGCAGTTTCCTCCGGGCAGATACGCAGTATTTT; cdr3_aa: CASSFLRADTQYF
v_call: TRBV5-1; cdr3_length: 15; clone_size: .; d_call: TRBD1; j_call: TRBJ1-2; cdr3_nt: TGCGCCAGCAGCCCCGGACAGGGAGGGGGCTATGGCTACACCTTC; cdr3_aa: CASSPGQGGGYGYTF
v_call: TRBV6-1; cdr3_length: 15; clone_size: .; d_call: .; j_call: TRBJ1-1; cdr3_nt: TGTGCCAGCAGTGACAGGGCCCCCCTGGGCACTGAAGCTTTCTTT; cdr3_aa: CASSDRAPLGTEAFF
v_call: TRBV28; cdr3_length: 13; clone_size: .; d_call: .; j_call: TRBJ2-5; cdr3_nt: TGTGCCAGCGTTAAGTGGCAGGCCGAGACCCAGTACTTC; cdr3_aa: CASVKWQAETQYF
v_call: TRBV4-3; cdr3_length: 14; clone_size: .; d_call: .; j_call: TRBJ1-2; cdr3_nt: TGCGCCAGCAGCCAAACGGGAGGGGCCGGTGGCTACACCTTC; cdr3_aa: CASSQTGGAGGYTF
v_call: TRBV13; cdr3_length: 17; clone_size: .; d_call: .; j_call: TRBJ2-6; cdr3_nt: TGTGCCAGCAGGCGACCGGTGGCAGGATCTGGGGCCAACGTCCTGACTTTC; cdr3_aa: CASRRPVAGSGANVLTF
v_call: TRBV6-1; cdr3_length: 16; clone_size: .; d_call: TRBD1; j_call: TRBJ1-1; cdr3_nt: TGTGCCAGCAGTGACGGACAGACAGGGCTGAACACTGAAGCTTTCTTT; cdr3_aa: CASSDGQTGLNTEAFF
v_call: TRBV7-9; cdr3_length: 17; clone_size: .; d_call: TRBD1; j_call: TRBJ1-2; cdr3_nt: TGTGCCAGCAGCTTAGTACGTCGAGACAGGGGGCAAGGTGGCTACACCTTC; cdr3_aa: CASSLVRRDRGQGGYTF
v_call: TRBV2; cdr3_length: 13; clone_size: .; d_call: .; j_call: TRBJ2-3; cdr3_nt: TGTGCCAGCCTCTTAATGCCCGAGGATACGCAGTATTTT; cdr3_aa: CASLLMPEDTQYF
v_call: TRBV19; cdr3_length: 13; clone_size: .; d_call: .; j_call: TRBJ2-6; cdr3_nt: TGTGCCAGTACTGTCTTCGGGGCCAACGTCCTGACTTTC; cdr3_aa: CASTVFGANVLTF
v_call: TRBV7-9; cdr3_length: 15; clone_size: .; d_call: TRBD1; j_call: TRBJ1-5; cdr3_nt: TGTGCCAGCAGCTTGGGCAGGGGGAGCAATCAGCCCCAGCATTTT; cdr3_aa: CASSLGRGSNQPQHF
v_call: TRBV11-2; cdr3_length: 15; clone_size: .; d_call: TRBD2; j_call: TRBJ2-7; cdr3_nt: TGTGCCAGCAGCTCGCAGACTAGCGGGAGAGCCGAGCAGTACTTC; cdr3_aa: CASSSQTSGRAEQYF
v_call: TRBV7-2; cdr3_length: 15; clone_size: .; d_call: TRBD1; j_call: TRBJ2-5; cdr3_nt: TGTGCCAGCAGCTTGGATCCCAGGGGGCCAGAGACCCAGTACTTC; cdr3_aa: CASSLDPRGPETQYF
v_call: TRBV30; cdr3_length: 13; clone_size: once; d_call: .; j_call: TRBJ1-1; cdr3_nt: TGTGCCTGGAGCTCGGGTTCTTGGACTGAAGCTTTCTTT; cdr3_aa: CAWSSGSWTEAFF
v_call: TRBV14; cdr3_length: 17; clone_size: .; d_call: .; j_call: TRBJ2-7; cdr3_nt: TGTGCCAGCAGCCAAGCACCCCCAGTCGGGTTTAGAGACGAGCAGTACTTC; cdr3_aa: CASSQAPPVGFRDEQYF
v_call: TRBV7-9; cdr3_length: 16; clone_size: .; d_call: TRBD2; j_call: TRBJ2-7; cdr3_nt: TGTGCCAGCAGCAAGGGGACTAGCGGGAGCCCCTACGAGCAGTACTTC; cdr3_aa: CASSKGTSGSPYEQYF
v_call: TRBV29-1; cdr3_length: 11; clone_size: .; d_call: .; j_call: TRBJ1-1; cdr3_nt: TGCAGCGTTGACACTAACACTGAAGCTTTCTTT; cdr3_aa: CSVDTNTEAFF
v_call: TRBV27; cdr3_length: 17; clone_size: once; d_call: .; j_call: TRBJ2-3; cdr3_nt: TGTGCCAGCAGTCCCCTTCGTGCCAGAATTAGCACAGATACGCAGTATTTT; cdr3_aa: CASSPLRARISTDTQYF
v_call: TRBV28; cdr3_length: 14; clone_size: .; d_call: TRBD2; j_call: TRBJ2-7; cdr3_nt: TGTGCCAGCAGCCAAGCGGGAGGGCCACGCGAGCAGTACTTC; cdr3_aa: CASSQAGGPREQYF
v_call: TRBV2; cdr3_length: 11; clone_size: .; d_call: .; j_call: TRBJ2-3; cdr3_nt: TGTGCCAGCAGTGAAGTAGGAGTGCAGTATTTT; cdr3_aa: CASSEVGVQYF
v_call: TRBV6-6; cdr3_length: 14; clone_size: .; d_call: .; j_call: TRBJ1-1; cdr3_nt: TGTGCCAGCAGTTACGATCCAGGACAGCCTGAAGCTTTCTTT; cdr3_aa: CASSYDPGQPEAFF
v_call: TRBV7-6; cdr3_length: 13; clone_size: .; d_call: .; j_call: TRBJ1-1; cdr3_nt: TGTGCCAGCAGCTTAATAGCGAACACTGAAGCTTTCTTT; cdr3_aa: CASSLIANTEAFF
v_call: TRBV7-9; cdr3_length: 12; clone_size: few; d_call: .; j_call: TRBJ1-1; cdr3_nt: TGTGCCAGCAGCTTAGAGGCGGGGGAGGCTTTCTTT; cdr3_aa: CASSLEAGEAFF
v_call: TRBV13; cdr3_length: 14; clone_size: .; d_call: .; j_call: TRBJ2-7; cdr3_nt: TGTGCCAGCAGCTTAGGCACAACCCACTACGAGCAGTACTTC; cdr3_aa: CASSLGTTHYEQYF
v_call: TRBV7-2; cdr3_length: 15; clone_size: .; d_call: .; j_call: TRBJ2-2; cdr3_nt: TGTGCTTCAGCCTGGACACCCATGAACACCGGGGAGCTGTTTTTT; cdr3_aa: CASAWTPMNTGELFF
v_call: TRBV28; cdr3_length: 13; clone_size: .; d_call: TRBD1; j_call: TRBJ2-3; cdr3_nt: TGTGCCCACGGGACAGGGACTACAGGGACGCAGTATTTT; cdr3_aa: CAHGTGTTGTQYF
v_call: TRBV5-8; cdr3_length: 15; clone_size: .; d_call: .; j_call: TRBJ1-3; cdr3_nt: TGTGCCAGCAGCCTGGGACTGAACTCTGGAAACACCATATATTTT; cdr3_aa: CASSLGLNSGNTIYF
v_call: TRBV2; cdr3_length: 11; clone_size: .; d_call: .; j_call: TRBJ1-1; cdr3_nt: TGTGCCTCCAGGGTCCAGTCCACAGCTTTCTTT; cdr3_aa: CASRVQSTAFF
v_call: TRBV12-5; cdr3_length: 15; clone_size: .; d_call: TRBD1; j_call: TRBJ1-1; cdr3_nt: TGTGCTAGTGCCCTGACAGGGGGGTTGAACACTGAAGCTTTCTTT; cdr3_aa: CASALTGGLNTEAFF
v_call: TRBV25-1; cdr3_length: 14; clone_size: .; d_call: .; j_call: TRBJ1-4; cdr3_nt: TGTGCCAGCAGTGCCGCCGGGGGTAAGGAAAAACTGTTTTTT; cdr3_aa: CASSAAGGKEKLFF
v_call: TRBV2; cdr3_length: 14; clone_size: .; d_call: TRBD2; j_call: TRBJ2-1; cdr3_nt: TGTGCCAGCGTAACTAGCGGGAGGGACAATGAGCAGTTCTTC; cdr3_aa: CASVTSGRDNEQFF
v_call: TRBV2; cdr3_length: 20; clone_size: .; d_call: TRBD2; j_call: TRBJ2-1; cdr3_nt: TGTGCCAGCCGACGCCTTGGGAGCGGGAGGCCACTTTCCTCCTACAATGAGCAGTTCTTC; cdr3_aa: CASRRLGSGRPLSSYNEQFF
v_call: TRBV7-8; cdr3_length: 18; clone_size: .; d_call: .; j_call: TRBJ2-7; cdr3_nt: TGTGCCAGCAGCCCCATAGACTCTTTAAGCATAAGCTCCTACGAGCAGTACTTC; cdr3_aa: CASSPIDSLSISSYEQYF
v_call: TRBV6-6; cdr3_length: 15; clone_size: .; d_call: TRBD2; j_call: TRBJ2-1; cdr3_nt: TGTGCCAGCAGGGGGGGACTAGGGGATTACAATGAGCAGTTCTTC; cdr3_aa: CASRGGLGDYNEQFF
v_call: TRBV19; cdr3_length: 16; clone_size: once; d_call: .; j_call: TRBJ2-6; cdr3_nt: TGTGCCAGTTCTAAGGGGGGGGGAACTGGGGCCAACGTCCTGACTTTC; cdr3_aa: CASSKGGGTGANVLTF
v_call: TRBV6-6; cdr3_length: 15; clone_size: .; d_call: .; j_call: TRBJ2-1; cdr3_nt: TGTGCCAGCAGTCCGGGCCCCAAAGGGGGCAATGAGCAGTTCTTC; cdr3_aa: CASSPGPKGGNEQFF